These 6 T cell receptor beta chains were all obtained from the same sample, sequenced in a study of Ad26.COV2.S vaccination and SARS-CoV-2 variants. As for treatment: about 20 received Ad26.COV2.S at low or high dose, single or two shots; 5 received placebo; per-sample allocation not given. Sampling was performed 63 days after the first vaccine or placebo injection. Method: immunoSEQ multiplex PCR; TCRdb's copy keeps in-frame clones and lacks some. The sample includes about 480,000 clones, around 88% of them seen just once. This sample comprised peripheral blood, obtained in a trial of Ad26.COV2.S vaccine versus placebo. These receptors were collected from a person between 18 and 65 years old who received the Ad26.COV2.S COVID-19 vaccine or a placebo.

This chain links TRBV20-1 with TRBJ2-5; 8 bases match TRBD2. This CDR3 comprises 13 residues. The germline CDR1 and CDR2 sequences are DFQATT and SNEGSKA (reference sequence). After removal of 6 bases from V and 1 base from J, the junction contained 4 bases not matched to a gene. The CDR3 DNA is TGCAGTGCCAGTAGCGGGGCCCAAGAGACCCAGTACTTC. Protein: CSASSGAQETQYF.

This clone has only one observation. CDR3 in DNA: TGTGCCAGTCCGGGACAGCTAGGCAATGACTACAATGAGCAGTTCTTC. Amino acids: CASPGQLGNDYNEQFF. The chain carries TRBV2 and TRBJ2-1, with 7 bases identical to TRBD1. V dropped 9 bases and J dropped 3; count of bases not matched to a gene: 14. CDR3 length equals 16 residues. Per germline, CDR1 SNHLY and CDR2 FYNNEI.

This chain links TRBV18 with TRBJ1-5; no clear D. Trimming left V 3 bases short and J 4 bases short, with 13 bases between. CDR1 and CDR2 (germline): KGHSH, LQKENI. This CDR3 is 15 amino acids long. CDR3 nucleotide sequence: TGTGCCAGCTCACCCTCGGGAGTAAATAATCAGCCCCAGCATTTT. It specifies CASSPSGVNNQPQHF.

The V and J genes are TRBV6-5 and TRBJ1-5; D may be TRBD1 (6 bases). The V and J ends lost 8 bases and 4 bases respectively, with 15 bases between them. CDR1 and CDR2 from the germline V gene are MNHEY and SVGAGI. This CDR3 contains 14 residues. CDR3 coding DNA: TGTGCCAGCGTCCCGACAGGAGGGAATCAGCCCCAGCATTTT. Translated, it gives CASVPTGGNQPQHF.

The gene calls are TRBV5-1 and TRBJ2-5, with TRBD1 identical over 8 bases. Losses at the gene ends were 4 bases for V and 5 bases for J; bases not matched to a gene: 4. Per the germline V gene, CDR1 is SGHRS and CDR2 is YFSETQ. CDR3 length: 13 residues. In DNA, the CDR3 is TGCGCCAGCAGCCTAGGACAGGGTGAGACCCAGTACTTC. Its translation is CASSLGQGETQYF.

The chain is built from TRBV5-1 and TRBJ1-2; 7 bases are a match to TRBD1. CDR1 and CDR2 from the germline V gene are SGHRS and YFSETQ. J gave up 0 bases and V 4 bases, and 9 bases lay outside the gene matches. CDR3 length: 16 amino acids. Here the CDR3 DNA reads TGCGCCAGCAGCGAGGGACAGCACCTCACTAACTATGGCTACACCTTC. Amino acids: CASSEGQHLTNYGYTF. The variable domain in full, completed from reference TRBV5-1 and TRBJ1-2, reads KAGVTQTPRYLIKTRGQQVTLSCSPISGHRSVSWYQQTPGQGLQFLFEYFSETQRNKGNFPGRFSGRQFSNSRSEMNVSTLELGDSALYLCASSEGQHLTNYGYTFGSGTRLTVV.